The 15 T cell receptor beta chains given below trace back to one sample, sequenced in a study of Ad26.COV2.S vaccination and SARS-CoV-2 variants. TCRdb's table, derived via immunoSEQ multiplex PCR, lists solely in-frame clones and lacks some. Of 300,000 to 400,000 clones listed, around 87% are singletons. The treatment denotes: approximately 18 received Ad26.COV2.S at low or high dose, single or two shots; about 5 received placebo; per-sample allocation not given. Sampling was performed 63 days after the first vaccine or placebo injection. This sample comprised peripheral blood, obtained in a trial of Ad26.COV2.S vaccine versus placebo. The receptors shown here come from a person between 18 and 65 years old who received the Ad26.COV2.S COVID-19 vaccine or a placebo.

The chain employs TRBV7-2 and TRBJ2-5; TRBD1 might be the D (7 bases). Germline values: CDR1 SGHTA, CDR2 FQGNSA. The CDR3 extends over 14 amino acids. Trimming stripped 3 bases from V and 6 bases from J, with 14 bases between. The CDR3 protein is CASSFGGGRKTQYF. CDR3 nucleotide sequence: TGTGCCAGCAGCTTTGGAGGGGGCAGGAAGACCCAGTACTTC.

The V call is TRBV12-3 or TRBV12-4, the J call TRBJ1-1; possibly TRBD1 for D (6 bases). Trimming removed 5 bases from V and 10 bases from J, with 11 bases in between. The CDR3 totals 11 residues. CDR3 nucleotides: TGTGCCAGCAGTACACAGGGATCAGCTTTCTTT. This encodes CASSTQGSAFF.

This chain connects TRBV6-2 or TRBV6-3 to TRBJ2-1; D may be TRBD1 (6 bases). V lost 6 bases to trimming and J lost 6 bases, with 15 bases between them. Germline-derived CDR1 and CDR2 are MNHEY and SVGEGT. The CDR3 length is 14 residues. CDR3 protein: CASSHRASGNEQFF. In DNA, the CDR3 is TGTGCCAGCAGCCACAGGGCTTCGGGCAATGAGCAGTTCTTC.

The chain couples TRBV18 to TRBJ1-2, with D unresolved. V lost 2 bases and J lost 6, with 16 bases in between. The V gene's germline CDR1 is KGHSH and CDR2 LQKENI. The CDR3 covers 15 residues. The CDR3 loop reads CASSPAVQASHGYTF. DNA for the CDR3: TGTGCCAGCTCACCAGCAGTCCAGGCCTCTCATGGCTACACCTTC.

The chain employs TRBV5-5 and TRBJ1-4; unclear D gene. Germline loops: CDR1 SGHKS, CDR2 YYEKEE (reference sequence). Trimming stripped 0 bases from V and 8 bases from J, with 8 bases between. CDR3 length equals 13 residues. CDR3 in amino acids: CASSLVSNEKLFF. The CDR3 region has the DNA TGTGCCAGCAGCTTGGTGTCGAACGAAAAACTGTTTTTT.

The genes are TRBV30 and TRBJ1-4; D is perhaps TRBD1 (5 bases). This CDR3 has 13 amino acids. Trimming stripped 5 bases from V and 8 bases from J, with 15 bases between. Germline CDR1 and CDR2: GTSNPN and SVGIG (reference sequence). CDR3 amino acids: CAWGRGAAEKLFF. The CDR3 region has the DNA TGTGCCTGGGGTAGAGGGGCCGCAGAAAAACTGTTTTTT. Filled out from reference TRBV30 and TRBJ1-4, the complete variable domain reads SQTIHQWPATLVQPVGSPLSLECTVEGTSNPNLYWYRQAAGRGLQLLFYSVGIGQISSEVPQNLSASRPQDRQFILSSKKLLLSDSGFYLCAWGRGAAEKLFFGSGTQLSVL.

The CDR3 here is CASSLGQGPQETQYF. CDR3 nucleotides: TGTGCCAGCAGTTTGGGACAGGGTCCTCAAGAGACCCAGTACTTC. The chain couples TRBV6-5 to TRBJ2-5; TRBD1 agrees at 9 bases. The CDR3 totals 15 residues. The ends lost 4 bases at V and 2 bases at J; junction bases unmatched: 5. Germline V gene lookup returns CDR1 MNHEY and CDR2 SVGAGI.

The chain is built from TRBV5-1 and TRBJ2-7, with D possibly matching TRBD2 (5 bases). The CDR3 loop spans 14 amino acids. The germline gives CDR1 SGHRS, CDR2 YFSETQ. V lost 4 bases, J lost 3 bases, and 14 bases lay in between. The CDR3 nucleotides are TGCGCCAGCAGCGAAACGGACTCCTTCTACGAGCAGTACTTC. This codes for CASSETDSFYEQYF.

The chain links TRBV12-3 or TRBV12-4 to TRBJ1-1; no clear D gene. Trimming left V 5 bases short and J 5 bases short, with 9 bases between. The CDR3 is 12 residues long. CDR3 residues: CASSGGVTEAFF. Written as DNA, the CDR3 is TGTGCCAGCAGTGGCGGGGTGACTGAAGCTTTCTTT.

This clone appeared a single time. The J gene is TRBJ2-3, the V gene TRBV6-1; 9 bases are shared with TRBD2. V trimming: 4 bases; J trimming: 4 bases; junction bases outside the gene matches: 12. The CDR3 is 17 residues long. Germline values: CDR1 MNHNS, CDR2 SASEGT. CDR3 loop: CASSGDSGGGGSDTQYF. The CDR3 nucleotides are TGTGCCAGCAGTGGCGATAGCGGGGGAGGGGGATCAGATACGCAGTATTTT.

The chain combines TRBV9 with TRBJ1-2; TRBD1 is a possible D gene (5 bases). Germline assignment: CDR1 SGDLS and CDR2 YYNGEE. The CDR3 covers 15 residues. The V end was cut by 1 base, the J end by 4 bases, with 14 bases between. The CDR3 loop reads CASSVKAGLGYGYTF. The DNA of the CDR3 is TGTGCCAGCAGCGTAAAGGCAGGGCTCGGCTATGGCTACACCTTC.

The chain recombines TRBV9 with TRBJ1-1, with D maybe TRBD1 (6 bases). Germline V gene lookup returns CDR1 SGDLS and CDR2 YYNGEE. The CDR3 totals 15 residues. Trimming cost V 3 bases and J 0 bases, with 12 bases left between them. The DNA for the CDR3 is TGTGCCAGCAGCGAGTACAGGGTAATGAACACTGAAGCTTTCTTT. It yields the protein CASSEYRVMNTEAFF.

CDR3 DNA sequence: TGTGCCATCAGGGGCGGGGAGCAACCGACTAGCACAGATACGCAGTATTTT. Translated, it gives CAIRGGEQPTSTDTQYF. The chain joins TRBV10-3 to TRBJ2-3; D might be TRBD2 (6 bases). V was clipped by 6 bases and J by 0 bases, with 19 bases between them. CDR3 length equals 17 residues. Germline values: CDR1 ENHRY, CDR2 SYGVKD.

The J gene is TRBJ1-1, the V gene TRBV12-3 or TRBV12-4, with a weak D call TRBD1 (5 bases). With 1 base removed from V and 6 bases from J, the gap between germline ends came to 9 bases. This CDR3 is 13 amino acids long. Here the CDR3 DNA reads TGTGCCAGCAGTTTAGACCTGGGGGCTGAAGCTTTCTTT. Translated: CASSLDLGAEAFF.

This sequence joins TRBV2 and TRBJ2-1, with D perhaps TRBD1 (5 bases). The ends were cut back, 5 bases at V and 6 bases at J, with 8 bases in the middle. The germline gives CDR1 SNHLY, CDR2 FYNNEI. The CDR3 has 12 residues. In nucleotides, the CDR3 is TGTGCCAGCAGTTACGACAGCAATGAGCAGTTCTTC. It codes for CASSYDSNEQFF.